The 30 T cell receptor beta chains below were found in one sample sequenced in a study of blood T cells in healthy people across ages. Through a sample-barcoded 5' primer and a J-beta primer mix, a second PCR was run for roughly 7 to 12 cycles. TCRdb re-analysed the 5' RACE reads in MiXCR, keeping a single row per CDR3 protein. The table includes roughly 1.6 million distinct CDR3 sequences, 34% detected once. The sequenced sample was blood. Receptors were obtained from a woman in her thirties in good health.

This clonotype has just a few counts. The chain employs TRBV4-1 and TRBJ1-6; 7 nucleotides align to TRBD1. The CDR3 spans 16 residues. Germline V lookup: CDR1 MGHRA, CDR2 YSYEKL. J lost 5 bases, V lost 5 bases, and 9 bases had no gene match. CDR3 coding DNA: TGCGCCAGCAGCGGATCCTCCGGGACAGATAATTCACCCCTCCACTTT. Residues: CASSGSSGTDNSPLHF.

This clonotype appeared a few times. The chain has TRBV20-1 and TRBJ2-1, with 7 bases fitting TRBD1. The V segment lost 6 bases and the J segment 8 bases; nucleotides outside the gene matches: 13. CDR1 and CDR2 from the germline V gene are DFQATT and SNEGSKA (reference sequence). This CDR3 is 14 amino acids long. In nucleotides, the CDR3 is TGCAGTGCCCCCCCGGGACAGCCACCCTATGAGCAGTTCTTC. Protein product: CSAPPGQPPYEQFF.

Concerning this clonotype: At one end the junction does not follow the germline gene, possibly because of a read error. J is TRBJ2-5 and V is TRBV20-1; D unresolved. The germline V gene has CDR1 DFQATT and CDR2 SNEGSKA (reference sequence). This CDR3 comprises 16 residues. The CDR3 coding sequence is TGCAGTGCTGGAGATTCGGCTCACCGAACCCAAGAGACCCAGTACTTC. As protein: CSAGDSAHRTQETQYF.

The chain is built from TRBV6-5 and TRBJ2-5, with D unresolved. This CDR3 is built from 15 residues. Between the trimmed V and J ends, which lost 0 bases and 0 bases, there was a span of 8 bases. Per the germline V gene, CDR1 is MNHEY and CDR2 is SVGAGI. The CDR3: CASSYSAVYQETQYF. The CDR3 DNA sequence: TGTGCCAGCAGTTACTCGGCAGTGTACCAAGAGACCCAGTACTTC.

The table lists this clonotype with many counts. The rearrangement links TRBV20-1 to TRBJ2-5, with 8 bases that match TRBD1. The CDR3 runs 12 residues. The V segment lost 5 bases and the J segment 3 bases; nucleotides outside the gene matches: 2. Germline V CDR1 and CDR2: DFQATT, SNEGSKA (reference sequence). The CDR3 loop reads CSAGQGKETQYF. CDR3 sequence (DNA): TGCAGTGCTGGACAGGGTAAAGAGACCCAGTACTTC.

V and J are TRBV12-3 or TRBV12-4 and TRBJ2-1, with unresolved D. The CDR3 is made up of 13 amino acids. V lost 4 bases and J 5 bases, leaving 9 bases between the germline ends. The CDR3 loop reads CASSSWSNNEQFF. CDR3 sequence (DNA): TGTGCCAGCAGTTCGTGGTCTAACAATGAGCAGTTCTTC.

This clonotype was counted ten times or more. The V and J genes are TRBV10-3 and TRBJ1-2; D perhaps matches TRBD1 (5 bases). The length of the CDR3 is 15 residues. Germline lookup yields CDR1 ENHRY and CDR2 SYGVKD. Trimming removed 4 bases at V and 6 bases at J, with 18 bases between. As DNA, the CDR3 is TGTGCCATCAGTGGCTGGGAGGGGCTTGAGGATGGCTACACCTTC. Amino acid sequence: CAISGWEGLEDGYTF.

The chain joins TRBV20-1 to TRBJ2-3; D may match TRBD1 or TRBD2 (5 bases each). V was pared by 4 bases and J by 4 bases, with 15 bases between. The CDR3 totals 14 residues. Germline CDR1 is DFQATT and CDR2 is SNEGSKA (reference sequence). CDR3 nucleotides: TGCAGTGCTATCGGGACCCGGCGAGCAGATACGCAGTATTTT. Protein: CSAIGTRRADTQYF.

There are a few counts of this clonotype. A much larger clonotype is one base distant, so this may be a read error. The chain couples TRBV20-1 to TRBJ1-1; D is perhaps TRBD1 (5 bases). This CDR3 comprises 13 residues. Germline V CDR1 and CDR2: DFQATT, SNEGSKA (reference sequence). With 1 base removed from V and 1 base from J, the gap between germline ends came to 7 bases. CDR3: CSARGGTNTEAFF. The CDR3 DNA is TGCAGTGCTAGAGGGGGGACGAACACTGAAGCTTTCTTT.

The V and J genes are TRBV5-1 and TRBJ2-5; 8 positions match TRBD2. Trimming took 0 bases from V and 5 from J; bases not matched to a gene: 12. The germline gives CDR1 SGHRS, CDR2 YFSETQ. This CDR3 has 17 residues. The CDR3, as DNA: TGCGCCAGCAGCTTGGCTGGTAGAGCGGGAGCTAGGGAGACCCAGTACTTC. Translated, it gives CASSLAGRAGARETQYF. The variable domain in full, completed from reference TRBV5-1 and TRBJ2-5, reads KAGVTQTPRYLIKTRGQQVTLSCSPISGHRSVSWYQQTPGQGLQFLFEYFSETQRNKGNFPGRFSGRQFSNSRSEMNVSTLELGDSALYLCASSLAGRAGARETQYFGPGTRLLVL.

This clonotype was observed a few times. The V and J genes are TRBV11-2 and TRBJ2-1; D ambiguous. Germline CDR1 is SGHAT and CDR2 is FQNNGV. This CDR3 spans 15 amino acids. V was trimmed by 4 bases and J by 1 base, leaving 11 bases between them. CDR3 DNA sequence: TGTGCCAGCAGCTACCTCCGTAGTTCCTACAATGAGCAGTTCTTC. Its translation is CASSYLRSSYNEQFF.

The V gene is TRBV7-9, the J gene TRBJ2-2, with D tentatively TRBD2 (5 bases). Germline assignment: CDR1 SEHNR and CDR2 FQNEAQ (reference sequence). Trimming removed 7 bases from V and 1 base from J, with 13 bases in between. CDR3 length equals 15 residues. CDR3 loop: CASTTTGVNTGELFF. The CDR3 nucleotides are TGTGCCAGCACCACGACCGGGGTGAACACCGGGGAGCTGTTTTTT.

About this clonotype: The junction differs from germline at one of its ends, possibly a read error. This chain connects TRBV5-1 to TRBJ2-3; 11 bases line up with TRBD2. Germline assignment: CDR1 SGHRS and CDR2 YFSETQ. This CDR3 contains 15 residues. The CDR3 here is CASGFGTSGADTQYF. CDR3 nucleotide sequence: TGCGCCAGCGGCTTTGGGACTAGCGGCGCAGATACGCAGTATTTT.

The rearrangement links TRBV5-1 to TRBJ2-3, with D perhaps matching TRBD2 (6 bases). The germline CDR1 and CDR2 sequences are SGHRS and YFSETQ. The CDR3 sequence is 16 residues long. Trimming pared 0 bases from V and 2 bases from J, leaving 13 bases between. For the CDR3, the DNA is TGCGCCAGCAGCTTGGAAGGACTAACGACCACAGATACGCAGTATTTT. It is translated as CASSLEGLTTTDTQYF.

V usage is TRBV18 and J usage is TRBJ1-2, with D possibly matching TRBD1 (5 bases). The CDR3 consists of 15 residues. Trimming cost V 0 bases and J 7 bases, with 15 bases left between them. Germline CDR1 KGHSH, CDR2 LQKENI. Written as DNA, the CDR3 is TGTGCCAGCTCACCACCAATGGGTCAGGGCGTTGGCTACACCTTC. Protein sequence: CASSPPMGQGVGYTF.

This clonotype was picked up one time. The gene calls are TRBV2 and TRBJ2-6; a possible D gene is TRBD2 (6 bases). Germline lookup yields CDR1 SNHLY and CDR2 FYNNEI. This CDR3 has 15 residues. Trimming removed 4 bases from V and 2 bases from J, with 9 bases in between. The CDR3 loop reads CASSGRGTGANVLTF. CDR3 nucleotide sequence: TGTGCCAGCAGTGGCCGCGGGACTGGGGCCAACGTCCTGACTTTC.

J is TRBJ2-1 and V is TRBV20-1, with TRBD1 matching over 8 bases. The CDR3 runs to 15 residues. V gave up 5 bases and J gave up 0 bases; unmatched junction bases: 6. Germline CDR1 is DFQATT and CDR2 is SNEGSKA (reference sequence). For the CDR3, the DNA is TGCAGTGCTCTCGCGGACAGGGACTCCTACAATGAGCAGTTCTTC. Translation: CSALADRDSYNEQFF.

This clonotype has more than one count but fewer than ten. The chain recombines TRBV20-1 with TRBJ1-5; D remains unclear. Germline CDR1 DFQATT, CDR2 SNEGSKA (reference sequence). The ends were cut back, 6 bases at V and 1 base at J, with 19 bases in the middle. This CDR3 is built from 16 residues. The CDR3 region is CSAISASQRSNQPQHF. CDR3 bases: TGCAGTGCAATCTCGGCCTCTCAACGGAGCAATCAGCCCCAGCATTTT.

This rearrangement joins TRBV5-1 to TRBJ2-1; no reliable D call. The germline CDR1 and CDR2 sequences are SGHRS and YFSETQ. Trimming left V 0 bases short and J 8 bases short, with 6 bases between. The CDR3 length is 12 residues. The CDR3 DNA is TGCGCCAGCAGCTTGGGAACAGATGAGCAGTTCTTC. Translation gives CASSLGTDEQFF.

The CDR3 region is CASSAGTVHQYF. Here the CDR3 DNA reads TGTGCCAGCAGCGCCGGGACAGTCCATCAGTACTTC. This chain joins TRBV3-1 and TRBJ2-4; TRBD1 agrees at 7 bases. The ends lost 5 bases at V and 12 bases at J; junction bases unmatched: 7. The germline gives CDR1 LGHDT, CDR2 YNNKEL (reference sequence). CDR3 size: 12 residues.

This clonotype was seen at least ten times. The rearrangement uses TRBV29-1 and TRBJ2-7, with D tentatively TRBD1 (6 bases). This CDR3 has 12 residues. Trimming took off 7 bases at V and 2 bases at J, with 12 bases between the two ends. CDR1 SQVTM and CDR2 ANQGSEA come from the germline V gene. The CDR3 DNA sequence: TGCAGCGCCCGCAGGGGTGCCTACGAGCAGTACTTC. This codes for CSARRGAYEQYF.

The chain joins TRBV12-3 or TRBV12-4 to TRBJ1-5; a weak D match, TRBD1 (6 bases). Trimming took off 2 bases at V and 1 base at J, with 12 bases between the two ends. The CDR3 loop spans 16 amino acids. CDR3 bases: TGTGCCAGCAGTTTAACAGGGCTAGGGAGCAATCAGCCCCAGCATTTT. This codes for CASSLTGLGSNQPQHF.

This clonotype was observed a handful of times. The chain employs TRBV10-1 and TRBJ2-3; D may be TRBD1 (10 bases). This CDR3 has 17 residues. CDR1 WNHNN and CDR2 SYGVQD come from the germline V gene (reference sequence). V dropped 3 bases and J dropped 5 bases, with 21 bases sitting between them. The CDR3 loop is CASSEGQGGLARDTQYF. Written as DNA, the CDR3 is TGCGCCAGCAGTGAAGGACAGGGGGGACTAGCAAGAGATACGCAGTATTTT.

This clonotype was counted only a few times. The chain employs TRBV4-1 and TRBJ1-1; 10 nucleotides align to TRBD1. The CDR3 spans 18 residues. Germline V gives CDR1 MGHRA, CDR2 YSYEKL. Losses at the gene ends were 4 bases for V and 8 bases for J; bases not matched to a gene: 19. As DNA, the CDR3 is TGCGCCAGCAGCCCTACGGGATATGACAGGGGGCTCGAACTCGAAGCTTTCTTT. Amino acid sequence: CASSPTGYDRGLELEAFF.

Only a few counts were recorded for this clonotype. J is TRBJ1-2 and V is TRBV20-1, with 8 bases identical to TRBD1. CDR3 size: 15 residues. Germline lookup yields CDR1 DFQATT and CDR2 SNEGSKA (reference sequence). V gave up 0 bases and J gave up 8 bases; unmatched junction bases: 11. The CDR3 protein is CSARDATGDSRGYTF. Here the CDR3 DNA reads TGCAGTGCTAGAGACGCGACAGGGGATAGCCGCGGCTACACCTTC.

This clonotype has more than one count but fewer than ten. The V gene is TRBV9, the J gene TRBJ2-1; the match to TRBD2 covers 14 bases. This CDR3 comprises 20 residues. The ends lost 3 bases at V and 5 bases at J; junction bases unmatched: 16. Germline V CDR1 and CDR2: SGDLS, YYNGEE. In nucleotides, the CDR3 is TGTGCCAGCAGCGCCGACGGACTAGCGGGAGGCTTAGCAACAAACAATGAGCAGTTCTTC. Its translation: CASSADGLAGGLATNNEQFF.

The sample holds a few counts of this clonotype. The V call is TRBV5-1, the J call TRBJ2-7, with D possibly called TRBD1 or TRBD2 (5 bases each). This CDR3 spans 14 amino acids. Germline V gene sequence: CDR1 SGHRS, CDR2 YFSETQ. Trimming removed 0 bases from V and 6 bases from J, with 13 bases in between. CDR3 loop: CASSLVGPAAEQYF. The CDR3 coding sequence is TGCGCCAGCAGCTTGGTGGGACCCGCCGCCGAGCAGTACTTC. The entire variable domain, with the rest obtained from reference TRBV5-1 and TRBJ2-7, is as follows: KAGVTQTPRYLIKTRGQQVTLSCSPISGHRSVSWYQQTPGQGLQFLFEYFSETQRNKGNFPGRFSGRQFSNSRSEMNVSTLELGDSALYLCASSLVGPAAEQYFGPGTRLTVT.

The rearrangement uses TRBV20-1 and TRBJ2-3; TRBD2 matches at 9 bases. The V gene end was trimmed by 0 bases and the J gene end by 2 bases; junction bases not matched to a gene: 6. Germline V gene data show CDR1 as DFQATT and CDR2 as SNEGSKA (reference sequence). This CDR3 has 16 amino acids. This chain's CDR3 is CSARDRASGNTDTQYF. CDR3 DNA sequence: TGCAGTGCTAGAGATCGGGCTAGCGGGAACACAGATACGCAGTATTTT.

This clonotype has at least ten counts. The chain carries TRBV27 and TRBJ2-6; no clear D gene. The germline V gene encodes CDR1 MNHEY and CDR2 SMNVEV (reference sequence). V was cut by 7 bases and J by 1 base, with 2 bases left in between. The CDR3 runs to 12 residues. The CDR3 DNA follows: TGTGCCAGCAAGTCTGGGGCCAACGTCCTGACTTTC. Residues: CASKSGANVLTF. The whole variable domain, remainder taken from reference TRBV27 and TRBJ2-6, is EAQVTQNPRYLITVTGKKLTVTCSQNMNHEYMSWYRQDPGLGLRQIYYSMNVEVTDKGDVPEGYKVSRKEKRNFPLILESPSPNQTSLYFCASKSGANVLTFGAGSRLTVL.

This clonotype was picked up a small number of times. This chain connects TRBV18 to TRBJ2-3; D may correspond to TRBD1 or TRBD2 (6 bases each). The CDR3 runs 17 residues. Trimming removed 4 bases at V and 0 bases at J, with 17 bases between. The germline V gene encodes CDR1 KGHSH and CDR2 LQKENI. The CDR3 sequence is CASSQMTTGTSTDTQYF. In DNA, the CDR3 is TGTGCCAGCTCACAGATGACCACAGGGACTAGCACAGATACGCAGTATTTT.